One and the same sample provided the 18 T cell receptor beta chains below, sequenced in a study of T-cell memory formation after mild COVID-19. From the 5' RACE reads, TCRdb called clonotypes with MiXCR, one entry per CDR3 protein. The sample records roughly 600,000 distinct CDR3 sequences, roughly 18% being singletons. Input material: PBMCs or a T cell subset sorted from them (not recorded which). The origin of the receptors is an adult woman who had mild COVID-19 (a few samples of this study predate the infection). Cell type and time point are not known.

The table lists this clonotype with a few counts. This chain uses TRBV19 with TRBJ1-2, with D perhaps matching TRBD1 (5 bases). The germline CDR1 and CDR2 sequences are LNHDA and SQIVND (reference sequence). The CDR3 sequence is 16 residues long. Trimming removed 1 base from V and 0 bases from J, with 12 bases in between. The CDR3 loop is CASSIGAGGTNYGYTF. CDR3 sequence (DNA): TGTGCCAGTAGTATAGGAGCCGGGGGTACTAACTATGGCTACACCTTC.

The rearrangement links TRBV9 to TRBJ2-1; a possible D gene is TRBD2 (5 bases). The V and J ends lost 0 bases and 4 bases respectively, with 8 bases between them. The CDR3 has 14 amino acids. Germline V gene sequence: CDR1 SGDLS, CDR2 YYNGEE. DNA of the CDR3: TGTGCCAGCAGCGTAGAACGGGATTACAATGAGCAGTTCTTC. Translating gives CASSVERDYNEQFF.

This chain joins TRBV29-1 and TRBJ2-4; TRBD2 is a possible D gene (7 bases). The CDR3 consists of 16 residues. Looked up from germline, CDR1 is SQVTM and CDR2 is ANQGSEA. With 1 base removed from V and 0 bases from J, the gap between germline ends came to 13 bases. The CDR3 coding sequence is TGCAGCGTTGAAGGAGTGGGGGGGCTAGCCAAAAACATTCAGTACTTC. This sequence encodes CSVEGVGGLAKNIQYF.

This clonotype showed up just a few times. The CDR3 region is CASSEGGGQGQPQHF. The CDR3 DNA reads TGTGCCAGCAGTGAAGGCGGGGGGCAGGGTCAGCCCCAGCATTTT. The J gene is TRBJ1-5, the V gene TRBV2; D may be TRBD1 (6 bases). V was trimmed by 1 base and J by 6 bases, leaving 13 bases between them. This CDR3 comprises 15 residues. Looked up from germline, CDR1 is SNHLY and CDR2 is FYNNEI.

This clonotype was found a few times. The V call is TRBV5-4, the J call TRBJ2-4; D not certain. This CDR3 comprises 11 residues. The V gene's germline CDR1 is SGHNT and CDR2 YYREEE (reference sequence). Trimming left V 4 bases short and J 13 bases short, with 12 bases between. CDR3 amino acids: CASSQGQVQYF. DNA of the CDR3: TGTGCCAGCAGCCAAGGTCAGGTCCAGTACTTC.

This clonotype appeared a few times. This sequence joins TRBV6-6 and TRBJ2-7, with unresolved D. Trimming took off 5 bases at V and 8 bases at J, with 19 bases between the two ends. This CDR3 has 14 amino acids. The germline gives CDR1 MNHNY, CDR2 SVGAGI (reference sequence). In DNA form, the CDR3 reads TGTGCCAGCAGTGTGGGAACGGGTGCTGGACAGCAGTACTTC. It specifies CASSVGTGAGQQYF.

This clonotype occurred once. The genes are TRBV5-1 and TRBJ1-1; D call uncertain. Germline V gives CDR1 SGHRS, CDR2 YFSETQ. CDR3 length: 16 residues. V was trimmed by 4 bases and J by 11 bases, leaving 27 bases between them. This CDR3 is CASSPDISFLMSIAFF. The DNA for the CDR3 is TGCGCCAGCAGCCCTGACATTAGTTTTCTAATGAGTATTGCTTTCTTT.

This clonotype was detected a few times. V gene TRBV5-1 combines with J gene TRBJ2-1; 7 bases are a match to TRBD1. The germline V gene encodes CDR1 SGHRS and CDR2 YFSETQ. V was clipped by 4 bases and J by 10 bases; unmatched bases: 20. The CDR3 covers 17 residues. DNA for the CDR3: TGCGCCAGCAGCAAAGGGATCTGGGAGCTAGGGGGCGAGGAGCAGTTCTTC. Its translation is CASSKGIWELGGEEQFF.

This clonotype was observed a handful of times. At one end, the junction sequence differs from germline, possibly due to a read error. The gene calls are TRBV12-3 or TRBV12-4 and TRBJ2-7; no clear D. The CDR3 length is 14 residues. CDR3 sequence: CASSFLTGSSEQYF. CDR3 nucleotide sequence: TGTGCCAGCAGTTTCCTGACGGGTTCCTCCGAGCAGTACTTC.

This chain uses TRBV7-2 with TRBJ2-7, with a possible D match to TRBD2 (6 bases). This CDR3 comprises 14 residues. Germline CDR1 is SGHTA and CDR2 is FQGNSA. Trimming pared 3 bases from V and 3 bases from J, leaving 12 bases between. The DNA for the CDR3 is TGTGCCAGCAGCTTCTCCGGGAGCGGCTACGAGCAGTACTTC. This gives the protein CASSFSGSGYEQYF. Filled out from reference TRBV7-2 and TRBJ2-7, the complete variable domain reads GAGVSQSPSNKVTEKGKDVELRCDPISGHTALYWYRQSLGQGLEFLIYFQGNSAPDKSGLPSDRFSAERTGGSVSTLTIQRTQQEDSAVYLCASSFSGSGYEQYFGPGTRLTVT.

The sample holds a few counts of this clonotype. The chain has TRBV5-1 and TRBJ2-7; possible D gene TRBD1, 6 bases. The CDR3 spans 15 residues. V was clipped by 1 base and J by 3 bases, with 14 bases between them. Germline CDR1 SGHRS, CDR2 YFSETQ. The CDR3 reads CASSLRDNPGYEQYF. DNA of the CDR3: TGCGCCAGCAGCTTGAGGGACAACCCTGGCTACGAGCAGTACTTC. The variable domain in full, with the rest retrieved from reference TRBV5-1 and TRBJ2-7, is KAGVTQTPRYLIKTRGQQVTLSCSPISGHRSVSWYQQTPGQGLQFLFEYFSETQRNKGNFPGRFSGRQFSNSRSEMNVSTLELGDSALYLCASSLRDNPGYEQYFGPGTRLTVT.

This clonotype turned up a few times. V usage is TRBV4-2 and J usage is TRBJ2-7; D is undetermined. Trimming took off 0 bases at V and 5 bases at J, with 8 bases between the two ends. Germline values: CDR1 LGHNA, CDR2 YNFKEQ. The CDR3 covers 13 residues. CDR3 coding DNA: TGTGCCAGCAGCCAAGAGGTGGGGAACGAGCAGTACTTC. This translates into CASSQEVGNEQYF.

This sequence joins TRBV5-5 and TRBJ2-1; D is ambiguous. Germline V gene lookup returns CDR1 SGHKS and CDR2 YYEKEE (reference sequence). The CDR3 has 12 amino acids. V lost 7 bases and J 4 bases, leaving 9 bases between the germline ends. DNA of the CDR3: TGTGCCAGCCAACCTAGTTACAATGAGCAGTTCTTC. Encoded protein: CASQPSYNEQFF.

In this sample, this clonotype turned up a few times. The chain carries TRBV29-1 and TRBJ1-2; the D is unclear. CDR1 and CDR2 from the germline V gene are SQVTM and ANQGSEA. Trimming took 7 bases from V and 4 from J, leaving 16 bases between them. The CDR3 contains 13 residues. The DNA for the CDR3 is TGCAGCGCCCCCCTCGAACACAGCTATGGCTACACCTTC. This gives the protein CSAPLEHSYGYTF.

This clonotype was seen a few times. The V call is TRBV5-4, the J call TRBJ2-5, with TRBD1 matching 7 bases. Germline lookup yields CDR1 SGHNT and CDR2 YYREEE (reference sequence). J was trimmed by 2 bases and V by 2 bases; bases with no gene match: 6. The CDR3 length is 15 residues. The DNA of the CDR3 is TGTGCCAGCAGCTTTGGCGCGACAGGGCAAGAGACCCAGTACTTC. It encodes CASSFGATGQETQYF.

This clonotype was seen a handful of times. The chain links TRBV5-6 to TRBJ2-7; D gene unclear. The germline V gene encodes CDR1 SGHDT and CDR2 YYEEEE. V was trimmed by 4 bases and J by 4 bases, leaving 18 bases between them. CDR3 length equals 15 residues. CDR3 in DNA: TGTGCCAGCAGCCCGACCCTAAACGAAATGTACGAGCAGTACTTC. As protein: CASSPTLNEMYEQYF.

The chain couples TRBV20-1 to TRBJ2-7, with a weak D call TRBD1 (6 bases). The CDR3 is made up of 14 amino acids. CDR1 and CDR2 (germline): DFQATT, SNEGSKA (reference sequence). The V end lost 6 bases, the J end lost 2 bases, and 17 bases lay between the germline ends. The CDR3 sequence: CSAVSPGDPYEQYF. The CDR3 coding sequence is TGCAGTGCCGTTTCTCCAGGGGACCCCTACGAGCAGTACTTC.

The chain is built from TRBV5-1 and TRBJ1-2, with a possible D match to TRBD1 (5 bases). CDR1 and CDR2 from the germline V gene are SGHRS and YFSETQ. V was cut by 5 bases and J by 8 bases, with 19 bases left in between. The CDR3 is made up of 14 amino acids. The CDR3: CASSLKARAGGYTF. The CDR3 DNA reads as TGCGCCAGCAGTTTGAAGGCCAGGGCGGGCGGCTACACCTTC. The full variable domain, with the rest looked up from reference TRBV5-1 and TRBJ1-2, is KAGVTQTPRYLIKTRGQQVTLSCSPISGHRSVSWYQQTPGQGLQFLFEYFSETQRNKGNFPGRFSGRQFSNSRSEMNVSTLELGDSALYLCASSLKARAGGYTFGSGTRLTVV.